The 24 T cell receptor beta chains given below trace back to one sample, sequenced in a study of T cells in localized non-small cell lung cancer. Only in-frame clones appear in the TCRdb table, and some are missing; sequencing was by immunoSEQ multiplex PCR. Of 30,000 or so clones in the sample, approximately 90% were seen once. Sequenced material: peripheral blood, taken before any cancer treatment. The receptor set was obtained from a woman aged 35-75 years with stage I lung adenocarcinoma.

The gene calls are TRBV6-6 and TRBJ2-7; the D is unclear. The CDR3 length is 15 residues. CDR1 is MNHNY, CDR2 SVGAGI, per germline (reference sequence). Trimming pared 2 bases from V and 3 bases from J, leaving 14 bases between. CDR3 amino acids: CASSYGQSYDYEQYF. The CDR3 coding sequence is TGTGCCAGCAGTTACGGCCAGAGTTACGACTACGAGCAGTACTTC.

The CDR3 protein is CASSFAGIHDNSPLHF. The CDR3 region has the DNA TGCGCCAGCAGCTTTGCGGGGATTCATGATAATTCACCCCTCCACTTT. The chain carries TRBV5-1 and TRBJ1-6; D gene unclear. Per germline, CDR1 SGHRS and CDR2 YFSETQ. The CDR3 has 16 amino acids. Trimming left V 2 bases short and J 5 bases short, with 14 bases between.

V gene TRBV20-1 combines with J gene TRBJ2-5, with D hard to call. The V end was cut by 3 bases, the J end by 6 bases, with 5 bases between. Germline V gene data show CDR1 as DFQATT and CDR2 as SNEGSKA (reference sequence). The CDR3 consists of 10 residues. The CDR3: CSASSQTQYF. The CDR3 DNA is TGCAGTGCTAGTTCCCAGACCCAGTACTTC.

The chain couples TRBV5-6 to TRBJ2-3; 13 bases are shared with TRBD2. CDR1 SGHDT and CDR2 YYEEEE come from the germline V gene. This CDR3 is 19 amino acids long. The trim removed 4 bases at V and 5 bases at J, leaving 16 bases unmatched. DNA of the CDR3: TGTGCCAGCAGCGAAGGACTAGCGGGGGACACCGGGTTGGGAGATACGCAGTATTTT. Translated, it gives CASSEGLAGDTGLGDTQYF.

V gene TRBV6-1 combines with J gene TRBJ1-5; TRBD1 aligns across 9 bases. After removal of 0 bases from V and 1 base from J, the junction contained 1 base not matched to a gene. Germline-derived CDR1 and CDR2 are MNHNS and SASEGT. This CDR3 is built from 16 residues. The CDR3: CASSEAQGASNQPQHF. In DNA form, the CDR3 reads TGTGCCAGCAGTGAAGCACAGGGGGCAAGCAATCAGCCCCAGCATTTT.

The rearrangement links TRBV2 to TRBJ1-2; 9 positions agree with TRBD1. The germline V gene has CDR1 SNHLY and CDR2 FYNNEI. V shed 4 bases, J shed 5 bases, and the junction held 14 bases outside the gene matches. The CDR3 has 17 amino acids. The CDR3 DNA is TGTGCCAGCAGTGGACTCATCTGGACAGGGGAAAGATATGGCTACACCTTC. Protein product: CASSGLIWTGERYGYTF.

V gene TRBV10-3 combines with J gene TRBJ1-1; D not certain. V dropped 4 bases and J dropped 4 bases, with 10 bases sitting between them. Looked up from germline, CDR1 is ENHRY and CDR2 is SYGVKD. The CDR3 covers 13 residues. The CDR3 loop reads CAISVVVGTEAFF. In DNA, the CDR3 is TGTGCCATCAGTGTGGTTGTTGGCACTGAAGCTTTCTTT.

CDR3 nucleotide sequence: TGTGCCAGCAGCCGAGGACAGGATTACGACAATGAGCAGTTCTTC. This encodes CASSRGQDYDNEQFF. The chain carries TRBV7-9 and TRBJ2-1; 7 nucleotides line up with TRBD1. There are 15 residues in the CDR3. Germline lookup yields CDR1 SEHNR and CDR2 FQNEAQ (reference sequence). V lost 5 bases to trimming and J lost 5 bases; unmatched junction nucleotides: 9.

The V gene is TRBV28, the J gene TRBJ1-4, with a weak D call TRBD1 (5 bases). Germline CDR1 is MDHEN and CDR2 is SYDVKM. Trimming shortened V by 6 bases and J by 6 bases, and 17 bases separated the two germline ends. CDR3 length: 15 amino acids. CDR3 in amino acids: CASSLRGPLHEKLFF. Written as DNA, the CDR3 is TGTGCCAGCAGCCTCCGGGGCCCGTTGCATGAAAAACTGTTTTTT.

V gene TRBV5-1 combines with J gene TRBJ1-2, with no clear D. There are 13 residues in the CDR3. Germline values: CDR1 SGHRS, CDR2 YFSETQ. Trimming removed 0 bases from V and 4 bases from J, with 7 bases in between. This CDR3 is CASSLEGAYGYTF. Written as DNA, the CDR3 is TGCGCCAGCAGCTTGGAGGGTGCCTATGGCTACACCTTC.

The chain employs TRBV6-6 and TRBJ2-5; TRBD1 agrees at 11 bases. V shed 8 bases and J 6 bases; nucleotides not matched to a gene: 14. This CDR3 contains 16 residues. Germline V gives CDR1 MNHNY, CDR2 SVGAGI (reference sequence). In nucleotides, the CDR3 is TGTGCCAGCCACCCGCCGGGGACAGGGGGGACGAAGACCCAGTACTTC. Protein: CASHPPGTGGTKTQYF.

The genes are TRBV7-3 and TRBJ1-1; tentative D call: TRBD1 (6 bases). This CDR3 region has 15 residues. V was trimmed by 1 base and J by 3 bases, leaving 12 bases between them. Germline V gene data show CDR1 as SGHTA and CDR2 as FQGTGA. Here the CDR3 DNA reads TGTGCCAGCAGCTTAAGTCCAGGGGTGGACACTGAAGCTTTCTTT. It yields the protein CASSLSPGVDTEAFF.

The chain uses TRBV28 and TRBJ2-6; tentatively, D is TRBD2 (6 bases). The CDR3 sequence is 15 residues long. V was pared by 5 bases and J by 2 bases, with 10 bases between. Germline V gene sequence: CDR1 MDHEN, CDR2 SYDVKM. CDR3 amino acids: CASSVIAAGANVLTF. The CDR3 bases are TGTGCCAGCAGTGTCATAGCGGCTGGGGCCAACGTCCTGACTTTC.

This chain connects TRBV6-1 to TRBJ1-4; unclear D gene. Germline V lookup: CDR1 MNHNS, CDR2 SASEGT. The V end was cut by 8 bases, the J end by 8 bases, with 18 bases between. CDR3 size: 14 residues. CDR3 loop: CASRQGGWREKLFF. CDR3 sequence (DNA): TGTGCCAGCCGCCAAGGAGGCTGGAGGGAAAAACTGTTTTTT.

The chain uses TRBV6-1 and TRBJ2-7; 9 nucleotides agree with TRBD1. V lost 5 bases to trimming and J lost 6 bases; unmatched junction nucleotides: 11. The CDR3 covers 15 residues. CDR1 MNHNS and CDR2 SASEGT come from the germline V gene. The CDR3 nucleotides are TGTGCCAGCAGTCCCCGTGTGGGACAGGGTCGCGAGCAGTACTTC. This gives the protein CASSPRVGQGREQYF.

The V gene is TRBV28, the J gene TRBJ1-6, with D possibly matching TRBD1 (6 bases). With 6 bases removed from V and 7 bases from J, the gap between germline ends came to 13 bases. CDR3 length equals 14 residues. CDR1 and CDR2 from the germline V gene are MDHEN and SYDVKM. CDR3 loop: CASRSGTSNSPLHF. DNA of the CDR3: TGTGCCAGCAGGTCCGGGACATCCAATTCACCCCTCCACTTT.

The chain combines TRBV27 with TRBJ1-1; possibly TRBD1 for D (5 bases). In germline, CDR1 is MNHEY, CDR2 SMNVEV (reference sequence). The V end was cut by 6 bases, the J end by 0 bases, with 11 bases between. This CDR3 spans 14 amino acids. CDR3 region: CASRGRKMNTEAFF. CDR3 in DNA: TGTGCCAGCAGGGGACGGAAAATGAACACTGAAGCTTTCTTT.

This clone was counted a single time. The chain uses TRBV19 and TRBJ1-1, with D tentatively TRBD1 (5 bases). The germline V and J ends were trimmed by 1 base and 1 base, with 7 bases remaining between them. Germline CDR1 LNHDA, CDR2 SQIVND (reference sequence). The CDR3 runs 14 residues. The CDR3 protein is CASSIGGTNTEAFF. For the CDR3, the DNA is TGTGCCAGTAGTATAGGAGGGACGAACACTGAAGCTTTCTTT.

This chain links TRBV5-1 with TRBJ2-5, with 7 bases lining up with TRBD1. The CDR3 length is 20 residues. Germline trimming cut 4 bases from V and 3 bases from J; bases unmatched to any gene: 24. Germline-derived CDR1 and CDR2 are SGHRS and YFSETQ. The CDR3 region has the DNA TGCGCCAGCAGCCAAATATTCGGGACAGCCTCGACGGGTATGGAAGAGACCCAGTACTTC. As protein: CASSQIFGTASTGMEETQYF.

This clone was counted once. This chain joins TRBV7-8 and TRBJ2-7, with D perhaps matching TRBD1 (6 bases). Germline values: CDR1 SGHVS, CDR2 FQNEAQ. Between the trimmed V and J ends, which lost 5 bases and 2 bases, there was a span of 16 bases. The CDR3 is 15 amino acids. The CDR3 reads CASSLFADRAYEQYF. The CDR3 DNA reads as TGTGCCAGCAGCCTGTTCGCGGACAGAGCCTACGAGCAGTACTTC.

This chain's CDR3 is CAIMERGRTDTQYF. DNA of the CDR3: TGTGCCATCATGGAAAGGGGGCGGACAGATACGCAGTATTTT. The chain combines TRBV6-1 with TRBJ2-3; TRBD1 agrees at 7 bases. The CDR3 contains 14 residues. V shed 10 bases and J 3 bases; nucleotides not matched to a gene: 10. CDR1 MNHNS and CDR2 SASEGT come from the germline V gene.

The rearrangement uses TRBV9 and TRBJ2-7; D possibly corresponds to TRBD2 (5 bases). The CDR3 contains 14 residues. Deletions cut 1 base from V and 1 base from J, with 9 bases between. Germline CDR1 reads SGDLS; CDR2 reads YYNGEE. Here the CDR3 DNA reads TGTGCCAGCAGCGTAAATTCGGGGTCCTACGAGCAGTACTTC. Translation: CASSVNSGSYEQYF.

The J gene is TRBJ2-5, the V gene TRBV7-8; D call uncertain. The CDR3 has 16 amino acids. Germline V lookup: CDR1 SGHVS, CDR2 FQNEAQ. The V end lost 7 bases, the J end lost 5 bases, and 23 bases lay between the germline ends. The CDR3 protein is CASTNSIRAAMETQYF. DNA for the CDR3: TGTGCCAGCACCAACTCTATTCGGGCAGCCATGGAGACCCAGTACTTC.

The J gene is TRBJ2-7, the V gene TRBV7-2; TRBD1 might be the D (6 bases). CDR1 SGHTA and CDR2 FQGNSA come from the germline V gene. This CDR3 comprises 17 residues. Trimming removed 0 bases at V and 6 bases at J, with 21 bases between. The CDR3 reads CASSLAGTPLRRGEQYF. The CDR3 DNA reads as TGTGCCAGCAGCTTAGCCGGGACACCCCTACGGCGAGGCGAGCAGTACTTC.